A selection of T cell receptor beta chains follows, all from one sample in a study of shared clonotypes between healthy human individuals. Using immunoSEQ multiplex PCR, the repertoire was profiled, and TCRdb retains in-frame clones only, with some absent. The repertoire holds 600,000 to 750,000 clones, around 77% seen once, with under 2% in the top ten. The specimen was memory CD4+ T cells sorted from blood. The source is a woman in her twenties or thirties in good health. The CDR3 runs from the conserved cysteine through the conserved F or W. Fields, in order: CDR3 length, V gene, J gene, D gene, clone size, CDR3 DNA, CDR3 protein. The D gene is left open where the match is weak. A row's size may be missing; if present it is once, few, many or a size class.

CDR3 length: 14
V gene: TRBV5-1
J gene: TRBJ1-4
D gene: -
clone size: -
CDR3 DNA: TGCGCCAGCACCATACAGGGAGGGGATGAAAAACTGTTTTTT
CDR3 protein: CASTIQGGDEKLFF

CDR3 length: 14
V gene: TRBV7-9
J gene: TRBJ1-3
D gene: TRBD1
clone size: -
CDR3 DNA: TGTGCCAGCAGCTCTGGACAGGCTGGAAACACCATATATTTT
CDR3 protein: CASSSGQAGNTIYF

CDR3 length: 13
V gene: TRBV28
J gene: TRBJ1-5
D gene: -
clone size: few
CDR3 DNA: TGTGCCAGCAGACCAGGTTCCAATCAGCCCCAGCATTTT
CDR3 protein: CASRPGSNQPQHF

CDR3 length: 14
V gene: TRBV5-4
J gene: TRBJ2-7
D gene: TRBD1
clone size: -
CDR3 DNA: TGTGCCAGCAGCTCGCAGGGGGCCTCCTACGAGCAGTACTTC
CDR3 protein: CASSSQGASYEQYF

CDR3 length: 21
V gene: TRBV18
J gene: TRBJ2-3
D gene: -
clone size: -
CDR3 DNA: TGTGCCAGCTCACCACAGCCGACCGGGTTTCAAGGGACTCGGAGGGGAGATACGCAGTATTTT
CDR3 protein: CASSPQPTGFQGTRRGDTQYF

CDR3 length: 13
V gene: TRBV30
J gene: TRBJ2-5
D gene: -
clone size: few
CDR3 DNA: TGTGCCTCGAACCGGGACGTACAAGAGACCCAGTACTTC
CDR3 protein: CASNRDVQETQYF

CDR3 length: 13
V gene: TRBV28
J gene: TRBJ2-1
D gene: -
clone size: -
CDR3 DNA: TGTGCCAGCAGTTCCAGTCTAGTAAGTGAGCAGTTCTTC
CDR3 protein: CASSSSLVSEQFF

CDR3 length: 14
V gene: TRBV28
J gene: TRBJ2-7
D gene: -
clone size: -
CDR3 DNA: TGTGCCAGCCGCCCCCCCGGACGTGGCTACGAGCAGTACTTC
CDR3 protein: CASRPPGRGYEQYF

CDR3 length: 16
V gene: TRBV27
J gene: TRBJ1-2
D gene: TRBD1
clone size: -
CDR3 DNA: TGTGCCAGCAGTTTAAGTGGCGACAGGGGAGATTATGGCTACACCTTC
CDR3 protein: CASSLSGDRGDYGYTF

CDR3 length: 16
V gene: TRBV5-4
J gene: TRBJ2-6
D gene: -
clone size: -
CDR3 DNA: TGTGCCAGCAGCTTCGACTGGGCGGTCGGGGCCAACGTCCTGACTTTC
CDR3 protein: CASSFDWAVGANVLTF

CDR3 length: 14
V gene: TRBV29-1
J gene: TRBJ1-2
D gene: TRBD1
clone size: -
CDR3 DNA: TGCAGCGTCGACAGGGGGGATTCGGGCTATGGCTACACCTTC
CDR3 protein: CSVDRGDSGYGYTF

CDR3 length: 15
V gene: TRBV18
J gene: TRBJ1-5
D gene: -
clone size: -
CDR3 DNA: TGTGCCAGCTCACCAAATAGGGAAGGGGATCAGCCCCAGCATTTT
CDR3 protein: CASSPNREGDQPQHF

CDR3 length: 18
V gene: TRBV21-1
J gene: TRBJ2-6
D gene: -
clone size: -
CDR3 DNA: TGTGCCCCCCGGGGTTGGGACAGGGGACACTCTGGGGCCAACGTCCTGACTTTC
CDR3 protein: CAPRGWDRGHSGANVLTF

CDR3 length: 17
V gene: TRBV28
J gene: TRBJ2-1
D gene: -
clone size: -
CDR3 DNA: TGTGCCAGCAGTTTCAGGGAGAGCGAGTTTTCCTACAATGAGCAGTTCTTC
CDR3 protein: CASSFRESEFSYNEQFF

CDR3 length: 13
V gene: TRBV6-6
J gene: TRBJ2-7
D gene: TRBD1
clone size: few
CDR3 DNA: TGTGCCAGCAGTTCCCGGGGACAGGGCGAGCAGTACTTC
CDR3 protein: CASSSRGQGEQYF

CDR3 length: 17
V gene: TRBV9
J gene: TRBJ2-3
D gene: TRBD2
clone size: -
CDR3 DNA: TGTGCCAGCAGCGTAGGTGGGACTAGCGCCTCCACAGATACGCAGTATTTT
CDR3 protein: CASSVGGTSASTDTQYF

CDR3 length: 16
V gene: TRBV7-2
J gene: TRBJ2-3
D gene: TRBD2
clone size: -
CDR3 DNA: TGTGCCAGCAGCATACGGACTAGCGGGATAACAGATACGCAGTATTTT
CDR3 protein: CASSIRTSGITDTQYF

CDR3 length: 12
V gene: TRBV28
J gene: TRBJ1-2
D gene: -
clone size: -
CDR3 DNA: TGTGCCAGCAGTTTGGTCAGGGCGGGCTACACCTTC
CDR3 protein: CASSLVRAGYTF

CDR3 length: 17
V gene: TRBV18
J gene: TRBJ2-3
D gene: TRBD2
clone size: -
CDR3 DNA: TGTGCCAGCTCACCAGCCTCCCCGACTAGCGGGAGCAATACGCAGTATTTT
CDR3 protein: CASSPASPTSGSNTQYF

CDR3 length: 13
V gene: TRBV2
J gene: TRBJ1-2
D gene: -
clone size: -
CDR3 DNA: TGTGCCAGCATGCCGGCGGCTAACTATGGCTACACCTTC
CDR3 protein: CASMPAANYGYTF

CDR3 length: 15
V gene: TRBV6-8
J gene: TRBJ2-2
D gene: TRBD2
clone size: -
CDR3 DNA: TGTGCCAGCAGCCACCAGACTAGCGGCACCGGGGAGCTGTTTTTT
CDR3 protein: CASSHQTSGTGELFF

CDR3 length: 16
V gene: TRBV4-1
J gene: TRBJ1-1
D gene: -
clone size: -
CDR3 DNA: TGCGCCAGCAGCCAGCCGACTCGGCAGACCAACACTGAAGCTTTCTTT
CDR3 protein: CASSQPTRQTNTEAFF

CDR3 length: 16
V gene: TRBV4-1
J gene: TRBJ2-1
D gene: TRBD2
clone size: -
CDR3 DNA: TGCGCCAGCAGCCAAGCGGAAGCGGGAGGGTTTGATGAGCAGTTCTTC
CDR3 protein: CASSQAEAGGFDEQFF

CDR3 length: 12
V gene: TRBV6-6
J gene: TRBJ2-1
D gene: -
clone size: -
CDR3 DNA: TGTGCCAGCAGTTCTAGATTCAATGAGCAGTTCTTC
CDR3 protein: CASSSRFNEQFF

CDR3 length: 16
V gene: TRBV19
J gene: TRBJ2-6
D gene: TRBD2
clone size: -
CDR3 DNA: TGTGCCAGTATTAGCGGGAGACTTATTGGGGCCAACGTCCTGACTTTC
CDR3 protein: CASISGRLIGANVLTF

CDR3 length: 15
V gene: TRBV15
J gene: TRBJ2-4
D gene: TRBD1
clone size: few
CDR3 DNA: TGTGCCACCAGCAGAGGGGGACAGGACTTTGGCATTCAGTACTTC
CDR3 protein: CATSRGGQDFGIQYF

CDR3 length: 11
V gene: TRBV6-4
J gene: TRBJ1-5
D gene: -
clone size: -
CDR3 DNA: TGTGCCAGCAGTGACGGGGGACTCCTTAATTTT
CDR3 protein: CASSDGGLLNF

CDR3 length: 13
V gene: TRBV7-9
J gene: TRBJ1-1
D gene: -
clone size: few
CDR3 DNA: TGTGCCAGCAGCATGGACAGGAACACTGAAGCTTTCTTT
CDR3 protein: CASSMDRNTEAFF

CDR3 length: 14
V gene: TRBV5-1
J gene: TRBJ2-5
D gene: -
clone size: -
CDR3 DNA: TGCGCCAGCAGCTTGTCGTCCTCGGAAGAGACCCAGTACTTC
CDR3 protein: CASSLSSSEETQYF

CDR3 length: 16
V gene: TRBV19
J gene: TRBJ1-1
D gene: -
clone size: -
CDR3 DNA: TGTGCCAGTAGTTCTTCGACAGTCGGGCCGAACACTGAAGCTTTCTTT
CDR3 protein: CASSSSTVGPNTEAFF

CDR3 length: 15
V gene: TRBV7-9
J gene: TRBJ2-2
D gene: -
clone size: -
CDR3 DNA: TGTGCCAGCAGCTTAGCGATAGTAAACACCGGGGAGCTGTTTTTT
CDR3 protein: CASSLAIVNTGELFF

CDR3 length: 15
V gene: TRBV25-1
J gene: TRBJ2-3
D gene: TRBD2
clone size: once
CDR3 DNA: TGTGCCAGCAGTGCACAAGCGGGAGGGCCAGATACGCAGTATTTT
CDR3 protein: CASSAQAGGPDTQYF

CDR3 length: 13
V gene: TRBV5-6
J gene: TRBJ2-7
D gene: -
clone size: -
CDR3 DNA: TGTGCCAGCACCCCAGCAAAGGCATCAGAGCAGTACTTC
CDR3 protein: CASTPAKASEQYF

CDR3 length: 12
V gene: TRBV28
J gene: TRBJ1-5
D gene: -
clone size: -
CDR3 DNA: TGTGCCAGCAGCCCCCTCTGGCAGCCCCAGCATTTT
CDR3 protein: CASSPLWQPQHF

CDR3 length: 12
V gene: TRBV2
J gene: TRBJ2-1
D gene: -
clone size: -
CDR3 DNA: TGTGCCAATAAAAGGACGGCCAATGAGCAGTTCTTC
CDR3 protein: CANKRTANEQFF

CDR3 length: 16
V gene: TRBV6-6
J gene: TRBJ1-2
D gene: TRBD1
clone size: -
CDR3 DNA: TGTGCCAGCAGCCGAGAGGACAGGACACTAAACTATGGCTACACCTTC
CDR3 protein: CASSREDRTLNYGYTF

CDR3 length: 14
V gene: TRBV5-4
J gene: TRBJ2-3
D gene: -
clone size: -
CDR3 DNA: TGTGCCAGCAGCTCGGGTGGTCGCCCAGATACGCAGTATTTT
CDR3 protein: CASSSGGRPDTQYF

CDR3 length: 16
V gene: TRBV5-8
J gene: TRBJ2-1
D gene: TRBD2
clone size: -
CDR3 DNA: TGTGCCAGCAGCTTGGGCACTAGCGGGTGGAACAATGAGCAGTTCTTC
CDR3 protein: CASSLGTSGWNNEQFF

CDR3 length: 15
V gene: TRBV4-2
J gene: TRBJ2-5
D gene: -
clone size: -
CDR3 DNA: TGTGCCAGCAGCCAAGAACGATGGGGAGGCGGGACCCAGTACTTC
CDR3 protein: CASSQERWGGGTQYF

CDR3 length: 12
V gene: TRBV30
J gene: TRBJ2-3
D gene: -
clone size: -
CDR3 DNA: TGTGCCTGGGGTGGGAGCACAGATACGCAGTATTTT
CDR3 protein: CAWGGSTDTQYF

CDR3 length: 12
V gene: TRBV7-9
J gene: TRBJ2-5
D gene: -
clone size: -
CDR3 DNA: TGTGCCAGCAGCCCGCAGCGTGAGACCCAGTACTTC
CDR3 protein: CASSPQRETQYF

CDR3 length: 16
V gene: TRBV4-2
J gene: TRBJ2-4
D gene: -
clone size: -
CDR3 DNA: TGTGCCAGCAGCCACTTAGTAGACTTAGCCAAAAACATTCAGTACTTC
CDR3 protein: CASSHLVDLAKNIQYF

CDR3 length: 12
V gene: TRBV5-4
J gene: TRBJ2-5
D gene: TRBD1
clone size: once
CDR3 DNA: TGTGCCAGCAGCCAAGATCGGGACAGGACGTACTTC
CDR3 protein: CASSQDRDRTYF

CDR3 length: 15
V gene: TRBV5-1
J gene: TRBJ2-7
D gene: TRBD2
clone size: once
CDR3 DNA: TGCGCCAGCAGCTTCGAGGGCGGGAGTATCTACGAGCAGTACTTC
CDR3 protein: CASSFEGGSIYEQYF

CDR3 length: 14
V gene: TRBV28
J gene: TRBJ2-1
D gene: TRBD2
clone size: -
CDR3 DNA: TGTGCCAGCCAGCTAGCGGGAGAAGTTGGTGAGCAGTTCTTC
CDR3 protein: CASQLAGEVGEQFF